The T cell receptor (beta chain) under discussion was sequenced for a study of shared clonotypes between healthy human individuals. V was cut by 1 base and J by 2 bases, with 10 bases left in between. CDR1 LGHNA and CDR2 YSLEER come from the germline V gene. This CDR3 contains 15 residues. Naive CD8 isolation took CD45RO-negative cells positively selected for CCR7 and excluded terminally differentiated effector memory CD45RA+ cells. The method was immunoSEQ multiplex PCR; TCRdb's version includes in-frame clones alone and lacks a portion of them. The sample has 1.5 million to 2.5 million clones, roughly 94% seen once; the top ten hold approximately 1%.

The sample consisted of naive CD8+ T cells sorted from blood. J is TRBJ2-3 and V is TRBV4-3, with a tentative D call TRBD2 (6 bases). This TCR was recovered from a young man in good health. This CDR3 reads CASSQGRRDTDTQYF. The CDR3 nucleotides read TGCGCCAGCAGCCAAGGACGGAGGGACACAGATACGCAGTATTTT.